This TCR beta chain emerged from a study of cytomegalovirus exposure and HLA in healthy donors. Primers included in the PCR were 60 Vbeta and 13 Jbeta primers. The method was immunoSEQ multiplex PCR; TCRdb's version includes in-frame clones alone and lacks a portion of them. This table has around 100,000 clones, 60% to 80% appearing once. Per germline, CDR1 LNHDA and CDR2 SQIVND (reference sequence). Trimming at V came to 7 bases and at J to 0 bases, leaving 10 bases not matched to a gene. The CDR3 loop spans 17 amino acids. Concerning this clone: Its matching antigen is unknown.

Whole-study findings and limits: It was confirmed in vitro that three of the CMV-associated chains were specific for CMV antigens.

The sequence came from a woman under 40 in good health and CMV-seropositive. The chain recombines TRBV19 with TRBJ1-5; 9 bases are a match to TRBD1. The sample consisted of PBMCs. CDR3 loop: CASTPGQGVYSNQPQHF. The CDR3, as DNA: TGTGCCAGTACCCCGGGACAGGGAGTTTATAGCAATCAGCCCCAGCATTTT. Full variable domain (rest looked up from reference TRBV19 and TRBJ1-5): DGGITQSPKYLFRKEGQNVTLSCEQNLNHDAMYWYRQDPGQGLRLIYYSQIVNDFQKGDIAEGYSVSREKKESFPLTVTSAQKNPTAFYLCASTPGQGVYSNQPQHFGDGTRLSIL.